This entry describes one T cell receptor (beta chain). The data were obtained in a study of blood T cell repertoires in COVID-19. Data came from immunoSEQ multiplex PCR; TCRdb stores just in-frame clones and leaves some out. The data show tens of thousands of clones, around 92% seen once. Germline V CDR1 and CDR2: MNHEY, SVGAGI. The CDR3 loop spans 13 amino acids. J was trimmed by 5 bases and V by 6 bases; bases with no gene match: 6. This clonotype was obtained from a man over 45 with COVID-19, enrolled during active disease. What was sequenced was peripheral blood. The V gene is TRBV6-5, the J gene TRBJ2-5; 7 bases line up with TRBD1. CDR3 in DNA: TGTGCCAGCAGGGTGACAGGGTACGAGACCCAGTACTTC. Protein sequence: CASRVTGYETQYF.